These 8 T cell receptor beta chains were all obtained from the same sample, sequenced in a study of blood T cell repertoires in COVID-19. Sequenced by immunoSEQ multiplex PCR; TCRdb stores in-frame clones only, minus some. The sample lists 100,000 to 150,000 clones, approximately 82% seen once, with 3.5% to 4.5% in the top ten. The sequenced material came from peripheral blood. These receptors all stem from a woman between 45 and 60 years old with acute or convalescent COVID-19.

This rearrangement joins TRBV27 to TRBJ2-7; a possible D gene is TRBD1 (6 bases). This CDR3 is 13 amino acids long. V lost 3 bases to trimming and J lost 6 bases, with 12 bases between them. The germline V gene encodes CDR1 MNHEY and CDR2 SMNVEV (reference sequence). The CDR3 loop is CASSFWQGREQYF. The CDR3, as DNA: TGTGCCAGCAGTTTTTGGCAGGGGCGCGAGCAGTACTTC.

This clone was picked up a small number of times. The rearrangement links TRBV20-1 to TRBJ2-3, with 9 bases that match TRBD2. Germline loops: CDR1 DFQATT, CDR2 SNEGSKA (reference sequence). V shed 3 bases, J shed 4 bases, and the junction held 8 bases outside the gene matches. This CDR3 has 15 residues. CDR3 DNA sequence: TGCAGTGCTAGTCTGTCTAGCGGGATCTCAGATACGCAGTATTTT. This sequence encodes CSASLSSGISDTQYF.

The DNA of the CDR3 is TGTGCCAGTAGTATGTCCTCAGGGGTCGAGCAGTACTTC. Amino acids: CASSMSSGVEQYF. The gene calls are TRBV19 and TRBJ2-7; a possible D gene is TRBD1 (6 bases). CDR3 length equals 13 residues. Trimming left V 3 bases short and J 6 bases short, with 12 bases between. From germline, CDR1 is LNHDA and CDR2 SQIVND (reference sequence).

Only a few counts were recorded for this clone. The rearrangement joins TRBV19 to TRBJ1-5; 8 bases align to TRBD1. CDR3 length: 15 residues. Germline assignment: CDR1 LNHDA and CDR2 SQIVND (reference sequence). Germline trimming cut 7 bases from V and 1 base from J; bases unmatched to any gene: 6. The CDR3 sequence is CASNPRTGSNQPQHF. The CDR3 DNA sequence: TGTGCCAGTAATCCCCGGACAGGGAGCAATCAGCCCCAGCATTTT.

J is TRBJ1-5 and V is TRBV12-3 or TRBV12-4; D ambiguous. The V end lost 6 bases, the J end lost 10 bases, and 16 bases lay between the germline ends. CDR3 length: 13 amino acids. CDR3 protein: CASSQIAISPQHF. The DNA of the CDR3 is TGTGCCAGCAGCCAGATAGCAATCAGCCCCCAGCATTTT.

This chain uses TRBV9 with TRBJ2-1, with 9 positions matching TRBD2. V was clipped by 5 bases and J by 4 bases; unmatched bases: 1. In germline, CDR1 is SGDLS, CDR2 YYNGEE. The CDR3 sequence is 13 residues long. The CDR3 sequence: CASSSGRYNEQFF. The DNA of the CDR3 is TGTGCCAGCAGTAGCGGGAGATACAATGAGCAGTTCTTC.

The V and J genes are TRBV2 and TRBJ2-1; tentatively, D is TRBD2 (5 bases). CDR1 and CDR2 (germline): SNHLY, FYNNEI. This CDR3 has 13 residues. V dropped 7 bases and J dropped 2 bases, with 9 bases sitting between them. The CDR3 DNA is TGTGCCAGCAATAGCGAGCCCTACAATGAGCAGTTCTTC. Its protein is CASNSEPYNEQFF.

There are a few counts of this clone. The rearrangement joins TRBV5-1 to TRBJ1-2; 8 nucleotides line up with TRBD1. The V and J ends lost 5 bases and 7 bases, in that order; junction bases with no gene match: 10. CDR1 SGHRS and CDR2 YFSETQ come from the germline V gene. The CDR3 is 14 residues long. The CDR3 bases are TGCGCCAGCAGGCCGGGACAGGAAGAAGGTGGCTACACCTTC. Translation: CASRPGQEEGGYTF.